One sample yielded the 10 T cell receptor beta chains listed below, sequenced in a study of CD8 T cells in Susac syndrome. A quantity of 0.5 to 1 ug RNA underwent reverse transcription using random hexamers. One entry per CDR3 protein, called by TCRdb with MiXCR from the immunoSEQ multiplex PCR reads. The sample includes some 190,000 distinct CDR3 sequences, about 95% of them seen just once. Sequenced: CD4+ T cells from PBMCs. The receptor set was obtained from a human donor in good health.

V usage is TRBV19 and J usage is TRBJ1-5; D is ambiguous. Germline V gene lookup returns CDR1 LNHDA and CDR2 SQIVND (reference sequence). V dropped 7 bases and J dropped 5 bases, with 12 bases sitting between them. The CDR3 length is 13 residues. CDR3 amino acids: CASNLQGYQPQHF. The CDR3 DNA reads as TGTGCCAGTAACTTACAAGGGTATCAGCCCCAGCATTTT.

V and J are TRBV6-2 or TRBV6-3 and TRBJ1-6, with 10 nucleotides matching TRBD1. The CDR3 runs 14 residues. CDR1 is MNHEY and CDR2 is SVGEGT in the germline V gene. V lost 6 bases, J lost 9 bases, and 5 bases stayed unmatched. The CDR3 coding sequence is TGTGCCAGCAGGACAGGGGGCACTGGTTCACCCCTCCACTTT. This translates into CASRTGGTGSPLHF.

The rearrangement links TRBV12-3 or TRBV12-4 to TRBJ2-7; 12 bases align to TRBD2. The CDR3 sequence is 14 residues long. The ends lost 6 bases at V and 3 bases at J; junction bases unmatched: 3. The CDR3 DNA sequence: TGTGCCAGCAGACGGACTAGCGGGAACTACGAGCAGTACTTC. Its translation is CASRRTSGNYEQYF.

For the CDR3, the DNA is TGCGCCAGCAGTACGGGAAACTACAATGAGCAGTTCTTC. Protein sequence: CASSTGNYNEQFF. The chain joins TRBV5-1 to TRBJ2-1; the D gene is possibly TRBD2 (5 bases). Germline V gene data show CDR1 as SGHRS and CDR2 as YFSETQ. Trimming left V 5 bases short and J 3 bases short, with 9 bases between. The CDR3 spans 13 residues.

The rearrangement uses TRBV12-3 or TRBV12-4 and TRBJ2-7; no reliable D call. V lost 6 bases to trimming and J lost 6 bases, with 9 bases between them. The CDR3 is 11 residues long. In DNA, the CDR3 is TGTGCCAGCAGCTCTAATCGCGAGCAGTACTTC. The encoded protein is CASSSNREQYF.

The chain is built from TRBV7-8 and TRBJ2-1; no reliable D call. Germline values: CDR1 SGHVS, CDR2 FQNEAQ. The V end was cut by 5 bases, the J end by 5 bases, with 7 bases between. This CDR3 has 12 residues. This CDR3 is CASSGADNEQFF. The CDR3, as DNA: TGTGCCAGCAGCGGCGCCGACAATGAGCAGTTCTTC.

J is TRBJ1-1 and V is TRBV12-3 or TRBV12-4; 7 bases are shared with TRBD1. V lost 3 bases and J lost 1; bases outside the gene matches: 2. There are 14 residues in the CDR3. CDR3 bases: TGTGCCAGCAGTTTGACAGGGACGAACACTGAAGCTTTCTTT. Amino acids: CASSLTGTNTEAFF.

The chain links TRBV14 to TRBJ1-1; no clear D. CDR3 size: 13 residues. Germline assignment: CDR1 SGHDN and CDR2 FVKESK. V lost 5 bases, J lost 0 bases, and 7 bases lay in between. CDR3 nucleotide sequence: TGTGCCAGCAGCTTATGGGTGAACACTGAAGCTTTCTTT. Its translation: CASSLWVNTEAFF.

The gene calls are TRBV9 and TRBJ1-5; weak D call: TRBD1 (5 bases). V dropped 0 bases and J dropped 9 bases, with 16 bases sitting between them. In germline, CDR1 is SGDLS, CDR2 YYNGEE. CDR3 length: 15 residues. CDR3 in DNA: TGTGCCAGCAGCGTAGGGGACGAGATACTCCGGCCCCAGCATTTT. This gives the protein CASSVGDEILRPQHF. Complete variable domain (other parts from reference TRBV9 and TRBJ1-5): DSGVTQTPKHLITATGQRVTLRCSPRSGDLSVYWYQQSLDQGLQFLIQYYNGEERAKGNILERFSAQQFPDLHSELNLSSLELGDSALYFCASSVGDEILRPQHFGDGTRLSIL.

The CDR3 DNA reads as TGCAGCGTTGGTTGGGGGAGTACCTACGAGCAGTACTTC. It is translated as CSVGWGSTYEQYF. The rearrangement links TRBV29-1 to TRBJ2-7; either TRBD1 or TRBD2 may fit D (5 bases each). Germline lookup yields CDR1 SQVTM and CDR2 ANQGSEA. The CDR3 contains 13 residues. V dropped 4 bases and J dropped 2 bases, with 12 bases sitting between them.